Sequencing of this TCR beta chain was carried out in a study of blood T cell repertoires in COVID-19. Across the whole study: Samples representing acute and convalescent COVID-19 were sourced from the United States, Italy and Spain. T cells, B-cell-depleted T cells, or PBMCs provided the cDNA or gDNA that served as material.

In the original workflow: Amplification with reference gene primers provided the estimates of nucleated cell counts. Sequencing was performed with immunoSEQ multiplex PCR; in TCRdb, only in-frame clones are kept and a portion is missing. From that table come the V and J calls and clone size; the DNA was used to work out D and trimming. The sample yields more than 150,000 clones, around 91% seen once. This clone has ten or more counts. Material: peripheral blood. This TCR was recovered from a man aged 50 to 59 with acute or convalescent COVID-19.

In nucleotides, the CDR3 is TGTGCCAGCAGCCAAGAAATCGGGGTGAAGAATTCACCCCTCCACTTT. Residues: CASSQEIGVKNSPLHF. The gene calls are TRBV4-2 and TRBJ1-6; no clear D. CDR3 length equals 16 residues. The V end lost 0 bases, the J end lost 7 bases, and 13 bases lay between the germline ends. Germline CDR1 is LGHNA and CDR2 is YNFKEQ.